A selection of T cell receptor beta chains follows, all from one sample in a study of T cell responses to AZD1222 COVID-19 vaccine. Assay used: immunoSEQ multiplex PCR; TCRdb lists only in-frame clones, some missing. This sample has some 180,000 clones, with 92% found just once. This specimen consisted of peripheral blood, obtained on day 0 of AZD1222 vaccination. These receptors came from an adult in good health. Both conserved end residues are part of each CDR3. A D gene is named only where the DNA matches it firmly. Clone size is shown for a subset of rows, as once, few, many or a class of expanded clone.

CDR3nt,CDR3aa,abundance,d_gene,j_gene,v_gene
TGTGCCAGCAGCCCCACAGTCTACGAGCAGTACTTC,CASSPTVYEQYF,NA,NA,TRBJ2-7,TRBV7-9
TGTGCCAGCAAGACGATGGGGGCGGAAGCTTTCTTT,CASKTMGAEAFF,once,NA,TRBJ1-1,TRBV28
TGTGCCAGCTCACCGGGACAGGGACGGAACACTGAAGCTTTCTTT,CASSPGQGRNTEAFF,NA,TRBD1,TRBJ1-1,TRBV18
TGTGCCAGCAGTGAACGGGGAGGTTATAATTCACCCCTCCACTTT,CASSERGGYNSPLHF,NA,NA,TRBJ1-6,TRBV2
TGTGCCGCGTGGGTCGGGACTTCGAACACTGAAGCTTTCTTT,CAAWVGTSNTEAFF,once,NA,TRBJ1-1,TRBV2
TGCGCCAGCAGCTCCGGACAGAACACTGAAGCTTTCTTT,CASSSGQNTEAFF,NA,NA,TRBJ1-1,TRBV5-1
TGTGCCAGCAGTCTCTTGGCAGGGAGTTCACCCCTCCACTTT,CASSLLAGSSPLHF,NA,NA,TRBJ1-6,TRBV6-5
TGTGCCAGCAGTGACCCGGACAGGGGGAATGGCTACACCTTC,CASSDPDRGNGYTF,NA,TRBD1,TRBJ1-2,TRBV6-4
TGCGCCAGCAGCTTGGTGGAGGGGGCGAACACTGAAGCTTTCTTT,CASSLVEGANTEAFF,once,TRBD1,TRBJ1-1,TRBV5-1
TGCGCCAGCAGCTTGGTGCAGGGGGCAAGGACTGAAGCTTTCTTT,CASSLVQGARTEAFF,once,TRBD1,TRBJ1-1,TRBV5-1
TGTGCCAGCAGCCAAGATTATAGCGGGGGGTCTTCCTCCTACAATGAGCAGTTCTTC,CASSQDYSGGSSSYNEQFF,NA,TRBD2,TRBJ2-1,TRBV3-1/TRBV3-2
TGTGCCAGCTCACCAGGAATTGGTGGCTACACCTTC,CASSPGIGGYTF,once,NA,TRBJ1-2,TRBV18
TGTGCCAGCAGTGCTGTTGGGGGGGGTCAGCCCCAGCATTTT,CASSAVGGGQPQHF,NA,NA,TRBJ1-5,TRBV2
TGCGCCAGCAGCCAGAACTCCGGGACAGGGGCCTCTGGCTACACCTTC,CASSQNSGTGASGYTF,NA,TRBD1,TRBJ1-2,TRBV5-1
TGCGCCAGCAGCTGGACCGGGACAGGCAATAATTCACCCCTCCACTTT,CASSWTGTGNNSPLHF,NA,TRBD1,TRBJ1-6,TRBV5-1
TGTGCCAGCAGTTACTCGATCGGCGGACTAGCGGGAGGCTATGAGCAGTTCTTC,CASSYSIGGLAGGYEQFF,NA,TRBD2,TRBJ2-1,TRBV6-2/TRBV6-3
TGCAGCGTTGAAGAGAATACAGCTTCTGACTATGGCTACACCTTC,CSVEENTASDYGYTF,NA,NA,TRBJ1-2,TRBV29-1
TGTGCCAGCAGCCTTGGACTAGCGGGAGTCAATGAGCAGTTCTTC,CASSLGLAGVNEQFF,few,TRBD2,TRBJ2-1,TRBV7-9
TGTGCCAGCTCAATACAGGAAGGAAACACCATATATTTT,CASSIQEGNTIYF,NA,NA,TRBJ1-3,TRBV18
TGTGCCAGCAGTCGACTAGCGGGAGAGGTACATGAGCAGTTCTTC,CASSRLAGEVHEQFF,NA,TRBD2,TRBJ2-1,TRBV2
TGTGCCAGTAGGTGGAGCGCGAACACCGGGGAGCTGTTTTTT,CASRWSANTGELFF,NA,NA,TRBJ2-2,TRBV19
TGTGCCAGCAGCTTAAACCGCAGGGGGCGCGGAAACACCATATATTTT,CASSLNRRGRGNTIYF,NA,TRBD1,TRBJ1-3,TRBV5-6
TGTGCCAGCACCACAAAACTGACCCTCCCGCCCAATGAGCAGTTCTTC,CASTTKLTLPPNEQFF,NA,NA,TRBJ2-1,TRBV7-2
TGTGCCAGCAGCCCTTTACAGGGAGGCACTGAAGCTTTCTTT,CASSPLQGGTEAFF,NA,NA,TRBJ1-1,TRBV14
TGTGCCAGCAGCTCCCCAGCGGGAGGGTACAATGAGCAGTTCTTC,CASSSPAGGYNEQFF,NA,TRBD2,TRBJ2-1,TRBV13